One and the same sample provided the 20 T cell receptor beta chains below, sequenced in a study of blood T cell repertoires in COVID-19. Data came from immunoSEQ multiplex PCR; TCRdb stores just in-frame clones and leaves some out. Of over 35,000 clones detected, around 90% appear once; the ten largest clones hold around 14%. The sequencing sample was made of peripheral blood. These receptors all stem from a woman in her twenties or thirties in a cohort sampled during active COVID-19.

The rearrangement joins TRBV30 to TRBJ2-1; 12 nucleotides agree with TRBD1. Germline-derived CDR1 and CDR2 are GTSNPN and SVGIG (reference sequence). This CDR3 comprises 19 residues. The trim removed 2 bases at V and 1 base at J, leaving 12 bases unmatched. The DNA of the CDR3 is TGTGCCTGGAGTTCCGGGACAGGGGGCCGGAGGGTGTCCTACAATGAGCAGTTCTTC. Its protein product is CAWSSGTGGRRVSYNEQFF.

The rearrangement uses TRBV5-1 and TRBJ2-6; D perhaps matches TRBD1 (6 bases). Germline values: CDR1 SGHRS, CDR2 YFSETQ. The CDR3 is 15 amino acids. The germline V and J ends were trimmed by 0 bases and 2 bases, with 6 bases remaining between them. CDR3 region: CASSLEGAGANVLTF. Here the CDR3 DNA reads TGCGCCAGCAGCTTGGAGGGGGCTGGGGCCAACGTCCTGACTTTC. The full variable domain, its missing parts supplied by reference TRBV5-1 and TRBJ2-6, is KAGVTQTPRYLIKTRGQQVTLSCSPISGHRSVSWYQQTPGQGLQFLFEYFSETQRNKGNFPGRFSGRQFSNSRSEMNVSTLELGDSALYLCASSLEGAGANVLTFGAGSRLTVL.

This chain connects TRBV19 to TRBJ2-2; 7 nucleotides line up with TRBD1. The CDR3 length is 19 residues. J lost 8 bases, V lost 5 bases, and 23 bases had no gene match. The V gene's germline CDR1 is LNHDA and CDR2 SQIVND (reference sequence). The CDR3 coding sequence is TGTGCCAGTAGTGCAATTGGACAGGCGAGCCCTCTTGTTAAAGGGGAGCTGTTTTTT. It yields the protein CASSAIGQASPLVKGELFF.

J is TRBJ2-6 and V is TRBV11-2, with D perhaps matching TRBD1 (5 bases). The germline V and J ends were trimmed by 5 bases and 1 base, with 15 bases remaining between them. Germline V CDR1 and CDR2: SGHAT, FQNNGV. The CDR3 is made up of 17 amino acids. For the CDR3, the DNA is TGTGCCAGCAGCCACCGAAGACAGAATTCTGGGGCCAACGTCCTGACTTTC. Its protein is CASSHRRQNSGANVLTF.

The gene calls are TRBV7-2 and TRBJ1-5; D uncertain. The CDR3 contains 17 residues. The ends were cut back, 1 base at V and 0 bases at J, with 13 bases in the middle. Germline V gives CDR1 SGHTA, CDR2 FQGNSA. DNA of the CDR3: TGTGCCAGCAGCTTAGATTGGGGAGGATATAGCAATCAGCCCCAGCATTTT. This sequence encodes CASSLDWGGYSNQPQHF. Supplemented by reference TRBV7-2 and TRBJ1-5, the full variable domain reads GAGVSQSPSNKVTEKGKDVELRCDPISGHTALYWYRQSLGQGLEFLIYFQGNSAPDKSGLPSDRFSAERTGGSVSTLTIQRTQQEDSAVYLCASSLDWGGYSNQPQHFGDGTRLSIL.

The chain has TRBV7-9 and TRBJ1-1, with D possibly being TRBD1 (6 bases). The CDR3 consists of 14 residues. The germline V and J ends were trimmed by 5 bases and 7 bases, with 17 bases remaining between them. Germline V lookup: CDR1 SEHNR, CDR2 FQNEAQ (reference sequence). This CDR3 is CASSPAARGDEAFF. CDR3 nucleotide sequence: TGTGCCAGCAGCCCAGCTGCCAGGGGCGATGAAGCTTTCTTT.

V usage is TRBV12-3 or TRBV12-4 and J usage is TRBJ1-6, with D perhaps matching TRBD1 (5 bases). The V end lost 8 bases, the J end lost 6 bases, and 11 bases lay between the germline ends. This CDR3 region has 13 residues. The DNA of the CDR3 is TGTGCCAGCCTTCCCGGGGGTAATTCACCCCTCCACTTT. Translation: CASLPGGNSPLHF.

The CDR3 nucleotides are TGTGCCAGCTCACTACCGGGACTTATGAACACTGAAGCTTTCTTT. It encodes CASSLPGLMNTEAFF. The rearrangement links TRBV18 to TRBJ1-1; a possible D gene is TRBD1 (5 bases). This CDR3 comprises 15 residues. Germline-derived CDR1 and CDR2 are KGHSH and LQKENI. V was pared by 4 bases and J by 0 bases, with 12 bases between.

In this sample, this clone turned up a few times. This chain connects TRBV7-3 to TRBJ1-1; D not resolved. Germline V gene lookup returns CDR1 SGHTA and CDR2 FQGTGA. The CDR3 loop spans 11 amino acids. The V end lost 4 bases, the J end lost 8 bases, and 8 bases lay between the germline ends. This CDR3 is CASSSRGEAFF. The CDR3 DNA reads TGTGCCAGCAGCTCGCGGGGAGAAGCTTTCTTT.

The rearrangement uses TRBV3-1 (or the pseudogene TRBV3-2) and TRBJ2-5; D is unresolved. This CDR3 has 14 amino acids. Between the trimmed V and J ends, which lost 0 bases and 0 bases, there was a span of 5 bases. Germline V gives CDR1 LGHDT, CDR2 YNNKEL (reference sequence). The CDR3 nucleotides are TGTGCCAGCAGCCAAGATCCCAACCAAGAGACCCAGTACTTC. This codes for CASSQDPNQETQYF.

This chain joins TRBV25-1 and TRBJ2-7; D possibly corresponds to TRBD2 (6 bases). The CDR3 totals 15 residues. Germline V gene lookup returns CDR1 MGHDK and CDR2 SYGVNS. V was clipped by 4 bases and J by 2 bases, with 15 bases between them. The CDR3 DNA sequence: TGTGCCAGCAGTGGGGGGGTGGTGGGGACCTACGAGCAGTACTTC. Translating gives CASSGGVVGTYEQYF.

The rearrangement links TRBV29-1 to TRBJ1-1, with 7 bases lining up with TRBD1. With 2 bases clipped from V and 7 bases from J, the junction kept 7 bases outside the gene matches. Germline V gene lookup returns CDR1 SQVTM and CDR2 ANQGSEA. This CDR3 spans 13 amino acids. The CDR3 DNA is TGCAGCGTTGAAACAGGGGCGAGTGGTGAAGCTTTCTTT. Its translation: CSVETGASGEAFF.

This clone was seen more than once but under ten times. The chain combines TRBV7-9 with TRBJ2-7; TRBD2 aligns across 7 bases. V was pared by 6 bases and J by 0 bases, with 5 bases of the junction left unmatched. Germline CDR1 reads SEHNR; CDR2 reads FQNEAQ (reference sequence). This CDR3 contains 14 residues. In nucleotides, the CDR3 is TGTGCCAGCAGTCGGGACTATAGCTCCTACGAGCAGTACTTC. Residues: CASSRDYSSYEQYF.

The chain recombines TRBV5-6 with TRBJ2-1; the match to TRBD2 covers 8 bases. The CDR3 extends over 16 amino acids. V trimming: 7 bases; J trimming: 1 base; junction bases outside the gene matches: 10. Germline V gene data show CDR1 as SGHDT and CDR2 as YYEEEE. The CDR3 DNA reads TGTGCCAGCGGAAAATGGGGACTAGTGTCCTACAATGAGCAGTTCTTC. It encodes CASGKWGLVSYNEQFF.

The CDR3 nucleotides read TGTGCCAGCAGACGTGGGGAACAGGGGGCGAACACCATATATTTT. As protein: CASRRGEQGANTIYF. This chain links TRBV9 with TRBJ1-3; 9 bases line up with TRBD1. The germline V gene encodes CDR1 SGDLS and CDR2 YYNGEE. The CDR3 length is 15 residues. J gave up 7 bases and V 5 bases, and 10 bases lay outside the gene matches.

The CDR3 bases are TGTGCCAGCAGTTTAAGTAGACCTGGAGTCACAGATACGCAGTATTTT. Protein product: CASSLSRPGVTDTQYF. This chain uses TRBV28 with TRBJ2-3; no firm D call. V was shortened by 2 bases and J by 2 bases, with 14 bases between the two germline ends. This CDR3 has 16 residues. Germline assignment: CDR1 MDHEN and CDR2 SYDVKM.

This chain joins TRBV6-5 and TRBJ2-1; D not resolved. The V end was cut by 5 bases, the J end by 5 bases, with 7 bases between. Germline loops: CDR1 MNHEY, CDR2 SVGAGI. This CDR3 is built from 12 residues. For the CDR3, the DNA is TGTGCCAGCAGTCCGTCTGACAATGAGCAGTTCTTC. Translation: CASSPSDNEQFF.

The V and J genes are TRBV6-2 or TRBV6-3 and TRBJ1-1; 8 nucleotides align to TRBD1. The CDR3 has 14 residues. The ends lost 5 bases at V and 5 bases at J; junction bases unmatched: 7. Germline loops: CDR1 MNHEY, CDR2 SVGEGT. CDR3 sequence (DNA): TGTGCCAGCAGTAGACAGGGGTGGAAAACTGAAGCTTTCTTT. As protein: CASSRQGWKTEAFF.

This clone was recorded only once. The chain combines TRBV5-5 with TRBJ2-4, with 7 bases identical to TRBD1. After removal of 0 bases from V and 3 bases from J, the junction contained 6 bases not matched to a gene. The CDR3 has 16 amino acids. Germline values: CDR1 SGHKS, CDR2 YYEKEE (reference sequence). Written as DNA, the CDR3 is TGTGCCAGCAGCTTGGGGGACAGCTCTCTCAAAAACATTCAGTACTTC. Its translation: CASSLGDSSLKNIQYF.

In DNA form, the CDR3 reads TGTGCCATCAGCGTGGGACTAGCGGGAGGTTTCGACGAGCAGTACTTC. It encodes CAISVGLAGGFDEQYF. V usage is TRBV10-3 and J usage is TRBJ2-7; 15 bases match TRBD2. This CDR3 spans 16 amino acids. With 6 bases clipped from V and 5 bases from J, the junction kept 8 bases outside the gene matches. Looked up from germline, CDR1 is ENHRY and CDR2 is SYGVKD.